The source of this TCR beta chain is a study of cytomegalovirus exposure and HLA in healthy donors. Regarding the study as a whole: Accurate HLA-A and HLA-B prediction from TCR beta sequences was reported for most subjects. The Asian-associated ancestry cluster reportedly had fewer N-insertions than the approximately 630-donor mean in a later analysis.

Primers included in the PCR were 60 Vbeta and 13 Jbeta primers. The data were produced by immunoSEQ multiplex PCR, yet TCRdb's version contains in-frame clones alone and is incomplete. This sample has fewer than 150,000 clones; around 68% occur once, and the top ten carry 4% to 5%. Only a few counts were recorded for this clone. Its target is unknown. Germline lookup yields CDR1 MNHNS and CDR2 SASEGT. CDR3 size: 14 residues. V lost 4 bases to trimming and J lost 2 bases, with 9 bases between them. The chain joins TRBV6-1 to TRBJ1-5; the D is unclear. Sequenced: PBMCs. The TCR originated in a middle-aged woman in good health and CMV-seropositive. CDR3 sequence reads: CASSGGVGNQPQHF. DNA of the CDR3: TGTGCCAGCAGTGGGGGAGTTGGCAATCAGCCCCAGCATTTT.